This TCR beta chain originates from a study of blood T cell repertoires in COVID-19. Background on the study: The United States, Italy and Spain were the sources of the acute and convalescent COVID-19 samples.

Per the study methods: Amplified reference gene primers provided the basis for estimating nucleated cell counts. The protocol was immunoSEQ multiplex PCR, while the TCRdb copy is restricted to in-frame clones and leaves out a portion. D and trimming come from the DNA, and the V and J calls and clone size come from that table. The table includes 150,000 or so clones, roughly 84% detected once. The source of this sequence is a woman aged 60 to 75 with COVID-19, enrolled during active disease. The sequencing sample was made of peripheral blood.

The CDR3 sequence is CASSLRNGLAGYNEQFF. The CDR3 DNA reads as TGTGCCAGCAGCTTAAGGAATGGACTAGCGGGGTACAATGAGCAGTTCTTC. The genes are TRBV11-2 and TRBJ2-1; 12 bases are a match to TRBD2. Unmatched junction bases numbered 6, after V lost 2 bases and J lost 4 bases. Germline V lookup: CDR1 SGHAT, CDR2 FQNNGV. The CDR3 loop spans 17 amino acids.